The 10 T cell receptor beta chains below come from one sample, sequenced in a study of T cell responses to AZD1222 COVID-19 vaccine (TCRdb year 2021). Sample time point, as interpreted from the label and publication: baseline before first vaccination. The library was prepared using the immunoSEQ multiplex PCR assay. TCRdb mirrors the immuneACCESS table, restricted to in-frame sequences. Some clones are absent from its copies; in checked studies, under half trace to an unresolved V gene, and the reason for the others is unknown. This sample lists around 110,000 clones; about 80% were detected once. The ten biggest clones cover approximately 10% of the sample. Sequencing used peripheral blood, obtained on day 0 of AZD1222 vaccination. Receptors originate from an adult in good health.

This chain joins TRBV5-6 and TRBJ2-5; 9 nucleotides align to TRBD1. Per germline, CDR1 SGHDT and CDR2 YYEEEE. J lost 5 bases, V lost 3 bases, and 2 bases had no gene match. CDR3 size: 13 residues. CDR3 loop: CASSSQGAETQYF. The CDR3 DNA reads TGTGCCAGCAGCTCACAGGGGGCGGAGACCCAGTACTTC.

The rearrangement uses TRBV28 and TRBJ2-7; a weak D match, TRBD2 (5 bases). The length of the CDR3 is 12 residues. The V and J ends lost 5 bases and 4 bases respectively, with 9 bases between them. Germline CDR1 reads MDHEN; CDR2 reads SYDVKM. In DNA, the CDR3 is TGTGCCAGCAGTAGGACTGTTTACGAGCAGTACTTC. Translation: CASSRTVYEQYF.

Concerning this clone itself: A junction boundary mismatches the germline segment, possibly from a read error. The identical CDR3 is also encoded by other nucleotide sequences in the sample. The CDR3, as DNA: TGCGCCATCAGTGAGTCAAGGGAAACTGAAGCTTTCTTT. Translating gives CAISESRETEAFF. The V call is TRBV10-3, the J call TRBJ1-1; no firm D call. The length of the CDR3 is 13 residues. Germline V gives CDR1 ENHRY, CDR2 SYGVKD.

The sample holds one count of this clone. The gene calls are TRBV7-2 and TRBJ1-4, with no clear D. The V and J ends lost 4 bases and 2 bases respectively, with 17 bases between them. The CDR3 sequence is 17 residues long. Germline loops: CDR1 SGHTA, CDR2 FQGNSA. The CDR3 DNA sequence: TGTGCCAGCAGCTCGACCGGGAGCTCATTTACTAATGAAAAACTGTTTTTT. It specifies CASSSTGSSFTNEKLFF. Together with reference TRBV7-2 and TRBJ1-4, the CDR3 gives the full variable domain: GAGVSQSPSNKVTEKGKDVELRCDPISGHTALYWYRQSLGQGLEFLIYFQGNSAPDKSGLPSDRFSAERTGGSVSTLTIQRTQQEDSAVYLCASSSTGSSFTNEKLFFGSGTQLSVL.

V gene TRBV18 combines with J gene TRBJ2-7, with a possible D match to TRBD2 (7 bases). This CDR3 region has 15 residues. V gave up 8 bases and J gave up 3 bases, with 20 bases separating them. Per the germline V gene, CDR1 is KGHSH and CDR2 is LQKENI. The CDR3 DNA sequence: TGTGCCAGCCAACCAGACAGGAGCGGGGTCTACGAGCAGTACTTC. Protein product: CASQPDRSGVYEQYF.

The rearrangement links TRBV28 to TRBJ2-7; D is unclear. The CDR3 is made up of 15 amino acids. V shed 3 bases and J shed 0 bases, with 12 bases lying between them. Germline V gene sequence: CDR1 MDHEN, CDR2 SYDVKM. This chain's CDR3 is CASSLPRKSSYEQYF. The CDR3 bases are TGTGCCAGCAGTTTGCCCCGTAAGAGCTCCTACGAGCAGTACTTC.

The chain couples TRBV6-5 to TRBJ2-3; D is unresolved. Germline loops: CDR1 MNHEY, CDR2 SVGAGI. The length of the CDR3 is 15 residues. The CDR3 region has the DNA TGTCTGGCCCGGTATAGCCTAACTAGCACAGATACGCAGTATTTT. Amino acid sequence: CLARYSLTSTDTQYF.

The genes are TRBV9 and TRBJ2-5; 8 bases are shared with TRBD2. From germline, CDR1 is SGDLS and CDR2 YYNGEE. This CDR3 comprises 16 residues. V dropped 1 base and J dropped 2; count of bases not matched to a gene: 7. This CDR3 is CASSVTPGGTQETQYF. Here the CDR3 DNA reads TGTGCCAGCAGCGTAACTCCGGGAGGGACTCAAGAGACCCAGTACTTC.

J is TRBJ2-7 and V is TRBV11-2; D possibly matches TRBD1 or TRBD2 (7 bases each). The V gene lost 6 bases and the J gene lost 0 bases, with 18 bases spanning the gap. The CDR3 has 16 residues. Germline lookup yields CDR1 SGHAT and CDR2 FQNNGV. CDR3 DNA: TGTGCCAGCAGTTCCCCAGGGGGGGAGTTCTCCTACGAGCAGTACTTC. It is translated as CASSSPGGEFSYEQYF.

The rearrangement joins TRBV24-1 to TRBJ1-4, with 9 bases fitting TRBD1. Looked up from germline, CDR1 is KGHDR and CDR2 is SFDVKD. Unmatched junction bases numbered 8, after V lost 6 bases and J lost 1 base. CDR3 length equals 17 residues. The CDR3 loop reads CATSLGTGIGTNEKLFF. The CDR3 DNA reads TGTGCCACCAGTCTCGGGACAGGGATTGGAACTAATGAAAAACTGTTTTTT.